Described below is a single T cell receptor (beta chain) sequence and its context. The antigen is unknown. TCRdb's copy holds only in-frame clones and misses some; the assay was immunoSEQ multiplex PCR. The sample records approximately 65,000 clones, around two thirds being singletons. Sequencing followed a ViraFEST assay step that expanded antigen-specific CD4+ T cells with viral peptide pools. After roughly eleven days in culture, the CD4+ T cells were isolated. As their vaccination, participants received two doses of either BNT162b2 or mRNA-1273. Days 3 and 7 were when half the medium was replaced with IL-2 medium. These data originate in a study of vaccination effects on CD4 cells after COVID-19. Germline V gene lookup returns CDR1 SGHNT and CDR2 YYREEE (reference sequence). The V and J ends lost 4 bases and 8 bases, in that order; junction bases with no gene match: 5. CDR3 length: 13 amino acids.

Source: CD4+ T cells from PBMCs cultured with HCoV-229E spike peptides, taken after COVID-19 vaccination. This sequence originates from a human donor who received a COVID-19 vaccine. The chain recombines TRBV5-4 with TRBJ2-1; TRBD1 agrees at 8 bases. Here the CDR3 DNA reads TGTGCCAGCAGCATGACAGGGGCGGATGAGCAGTTCTTC. Amino acid sequence: CASSMTGADEQFF.